These 2 T cell receptor beta chains originate from one sample sequenced in a study of T cell responses to AZD1222 COVID-19 vaccine (dated by TCRdb to 2020 to 2022). Libraries were made using the immunoSEQ multiplex PCR assay. TCRdb's version of the immuneACCESS table is confined to in-frame rearrangements and falls short of the full clone set. An unresolved V gene accounts for under half of the shortfall where checked; the remainder is of unknown origin. The sample has 100,000 or so clones on record, about 93% of them singletons. Of the sample, under 2.5% is held by the ten largest clones. This specimen's time point label, interpreted: baseline before first vaccination. The material sequenced was peripheral blood, taken on day 0 of AZD1222 vaccination. The receptors come from an adult in good health.

The chain links TRBV4-1 to TRBJ1-1; D not certain. The V end was cut by 0 bases, the J end by 4 bases, with 12 bases between. The germline V gene encodes CDR1 MGHRA and CDR2 YSYEKL. The CDR3 contains 15 residues. The CDR3 DNA reads as TGCGCCAGCAGCCAAGAGGCGGGGTTGGGCACTGAAGCTTTCTTT. This gives the protein CASSQEAGLGTEAFF.

CDR3 DNA sequence: TGTGCCAGCAGCCAATTCAGGGAGAAACTGTTTTTT. Translating it yields CASSQFREKLFF. The chain couples TRBV14 to TRBJ1-4; perhaps TRBD1 as D (5 bases). Germline CDR1 reads SGHDN; CDR2 reads FVKESK. Trimming stripped 2 bases from V and 11 bases from J, with 9 bases between. The CDR3 consists of 12 residues.